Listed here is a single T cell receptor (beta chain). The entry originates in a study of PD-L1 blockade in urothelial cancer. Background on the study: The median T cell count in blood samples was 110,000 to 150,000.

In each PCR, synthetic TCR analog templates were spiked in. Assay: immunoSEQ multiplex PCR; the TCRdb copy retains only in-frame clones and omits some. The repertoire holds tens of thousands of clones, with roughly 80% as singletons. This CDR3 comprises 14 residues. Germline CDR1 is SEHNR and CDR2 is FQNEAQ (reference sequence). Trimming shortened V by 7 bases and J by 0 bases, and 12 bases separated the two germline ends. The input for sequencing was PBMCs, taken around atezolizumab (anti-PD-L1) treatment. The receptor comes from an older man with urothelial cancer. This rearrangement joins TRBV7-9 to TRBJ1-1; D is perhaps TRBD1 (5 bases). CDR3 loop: CASNPGVMNTEAFF. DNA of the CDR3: TGTGCCAGCAACCCGGGGGTCATGAACACTGAAGCTTTCTTT.